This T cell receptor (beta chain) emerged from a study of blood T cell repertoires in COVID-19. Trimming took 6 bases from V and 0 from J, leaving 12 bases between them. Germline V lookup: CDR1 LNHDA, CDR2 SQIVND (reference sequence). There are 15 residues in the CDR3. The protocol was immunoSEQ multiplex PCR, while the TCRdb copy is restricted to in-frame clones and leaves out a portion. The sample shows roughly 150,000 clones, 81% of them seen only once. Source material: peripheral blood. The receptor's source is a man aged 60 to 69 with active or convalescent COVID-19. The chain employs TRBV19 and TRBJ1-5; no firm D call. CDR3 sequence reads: CASRRAGSSNQPQHF. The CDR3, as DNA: TGTGCCAGTAGAAGAGCAGGTAGTAGCAATCAGCCCCAGCATTTT.